What follows is one TCR beta chain and its context. Antigen specificity is unknown. This entry is derived from a study of siplizumab effects on memory and regulatory T cells. The study assayed 75,000 to 100,000 TCR templates per sample. Produced via immunoSEQ multiplex PCR; TCRdb's table is partial and in-frame only. The sample has about 97,000 clones, about 94% seen once. The V gene's germline CDR1 is MNHNY and CDR2 SVGAGI (reference sequence). The CDR3 runs to 12 residues. The V gene lost 4 bases and the J gene lost 5 bases, with 5 bases spanning the gap. Findings of the study overall: No more than a minor fraction of alloreactive clones could be traced back to unstimulated subsets. Suppressive capability of dividing Tregs from siplizumab cultures went unverified.

The specimen was CD4+ T cells sorted from blood. The sequence was obtained from a human donor in good health. The chain uses TRBV6-6 and TRBJ1-4; the D is unclear. CDR3 coding DNA: TGTGCCAGCAGTTTCGAGAATGAAAAACTGTTTTTT. Translating gives CASSFENEKLFF.